Sequencing of this T cell receptor (beta chain) was carried out in a study of beta chain features in type 1 diabetes. General study findings and limits: The study found that naive, central memory and Treg TCRB repertoires appeared more similar in patients than in healthy donors. In type 1 diabetes patients, VDJ junctions had fewer insertions; deletions at these junctions were more frequent. Cells expressing TCR highly could be over-represented by cDNA sequencing. Shorter TCRB CDR3s, moderately but significantly so, were found in Type 1 diabetes patients in all four CD4+ subsets.

This clone has more than one count but fewer than ten. Its antigen is not identified. Trimming shortened V by 6 bases and J by 1 base, and 9 bases separated the two germline ends. The germline CDR1 and CDR2 sequences are SEHNR and FQNEAQ (reference sequence). The CDR3 length is 13 residues. What was sequenced were expressed TCRB transcripts, since all of the isolated RNA had been reverse transcribed. The data were produced by immunoSEQ multiplex PCR, yet TCRdb's version contains in-frame clones alone and is incomplete. The table lists some 330,000 clones, 8% to 13% of them singletons. The chain employs TRBV7-9 and TRBJ1-1; a weak D match, TRBD1 (6 bases). This clonotype was obtained from a woman in her 30s in good health. Sequenced sample: naive CD4+ T cells from blood. The CDR3 loop is CASRQGKNTEAFF. CDR3 coding DNA: TGTGCCAGCAGACAGGGAAAGAACACTGAAGCTTTCTTT.